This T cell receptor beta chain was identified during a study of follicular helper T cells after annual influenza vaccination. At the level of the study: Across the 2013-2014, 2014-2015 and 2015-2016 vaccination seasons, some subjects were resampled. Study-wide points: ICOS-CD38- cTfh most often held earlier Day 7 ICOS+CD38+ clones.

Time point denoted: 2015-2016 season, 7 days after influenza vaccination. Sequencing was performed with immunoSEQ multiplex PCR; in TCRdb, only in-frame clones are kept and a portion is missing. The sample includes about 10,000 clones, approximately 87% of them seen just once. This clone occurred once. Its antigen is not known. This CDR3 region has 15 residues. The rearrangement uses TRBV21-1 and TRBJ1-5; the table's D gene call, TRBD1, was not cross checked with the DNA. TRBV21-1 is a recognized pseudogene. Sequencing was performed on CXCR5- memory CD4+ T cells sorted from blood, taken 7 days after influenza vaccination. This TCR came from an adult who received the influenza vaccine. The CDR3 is CASSKVQGASQPQHF. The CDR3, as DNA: TGTGCCAGCAGCAAAGTCCAGGGGGCATCTCAGCCCCAGCATTTT.